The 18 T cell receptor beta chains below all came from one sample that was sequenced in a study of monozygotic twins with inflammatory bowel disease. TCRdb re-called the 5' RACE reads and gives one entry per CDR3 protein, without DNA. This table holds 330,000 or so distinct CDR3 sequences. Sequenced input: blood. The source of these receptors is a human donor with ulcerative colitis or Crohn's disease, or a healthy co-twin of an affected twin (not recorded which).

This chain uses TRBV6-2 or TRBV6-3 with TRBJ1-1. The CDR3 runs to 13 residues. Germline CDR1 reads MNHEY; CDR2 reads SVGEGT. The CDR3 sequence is CASSPQPNTEAFF.

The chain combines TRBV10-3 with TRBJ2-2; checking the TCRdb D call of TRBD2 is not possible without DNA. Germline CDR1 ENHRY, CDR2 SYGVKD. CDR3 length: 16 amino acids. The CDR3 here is CAISYGLAANTGELFF.

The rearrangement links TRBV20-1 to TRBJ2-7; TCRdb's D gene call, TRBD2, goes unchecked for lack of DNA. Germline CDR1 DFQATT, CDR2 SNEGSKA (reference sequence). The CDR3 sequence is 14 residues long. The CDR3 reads CSAFKRREGSEQYF.

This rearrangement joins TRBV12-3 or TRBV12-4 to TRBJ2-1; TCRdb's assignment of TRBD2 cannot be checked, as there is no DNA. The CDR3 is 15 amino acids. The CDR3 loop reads CASTPRGGPGNEQFF.

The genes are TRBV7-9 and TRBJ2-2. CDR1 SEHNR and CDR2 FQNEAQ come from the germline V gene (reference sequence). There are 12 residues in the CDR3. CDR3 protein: CASSLSDGELFF.

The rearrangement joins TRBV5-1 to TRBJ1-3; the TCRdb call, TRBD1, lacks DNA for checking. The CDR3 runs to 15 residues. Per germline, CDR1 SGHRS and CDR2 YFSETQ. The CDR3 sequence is CASSAGQGGGNTIYF.

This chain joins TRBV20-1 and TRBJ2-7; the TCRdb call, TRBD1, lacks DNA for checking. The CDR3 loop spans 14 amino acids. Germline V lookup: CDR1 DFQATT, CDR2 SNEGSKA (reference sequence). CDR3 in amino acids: CSAARQGTSHEQYF.

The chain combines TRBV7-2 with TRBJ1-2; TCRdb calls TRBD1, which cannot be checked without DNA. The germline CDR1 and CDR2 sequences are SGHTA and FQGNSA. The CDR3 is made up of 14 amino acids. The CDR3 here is CASSPRTENYGYTF.

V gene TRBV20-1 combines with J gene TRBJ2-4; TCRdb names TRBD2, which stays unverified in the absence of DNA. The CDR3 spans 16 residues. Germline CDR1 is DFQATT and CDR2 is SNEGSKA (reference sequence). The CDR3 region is CSADGLAENVKNIQYF.

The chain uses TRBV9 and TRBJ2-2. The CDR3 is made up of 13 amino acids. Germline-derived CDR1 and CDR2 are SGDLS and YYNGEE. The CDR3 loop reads CASSVGNTGELFF.

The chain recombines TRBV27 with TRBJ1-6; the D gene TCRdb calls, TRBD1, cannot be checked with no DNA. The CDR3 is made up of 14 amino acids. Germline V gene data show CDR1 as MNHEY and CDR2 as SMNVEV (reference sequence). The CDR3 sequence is CASSVGTANSPLHF.

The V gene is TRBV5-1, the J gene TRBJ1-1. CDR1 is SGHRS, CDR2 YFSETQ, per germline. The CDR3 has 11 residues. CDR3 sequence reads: CASTENTEAFF.

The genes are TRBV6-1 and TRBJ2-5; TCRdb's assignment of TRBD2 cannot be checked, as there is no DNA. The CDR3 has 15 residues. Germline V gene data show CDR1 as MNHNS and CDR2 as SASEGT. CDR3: CASRQRTSGEETQYF.

The CDR3 loop is CASSLVSGTGGTNTGELFF. This sequence joins TRBV5-1 and TRBJ2-2; as DNA is missing, the TRBD1 call by TCRdb cannot be tested. The length of the CDR3 is 19 residues. The germline V gene encodes CDR1 SGHRS and CDR2 YFSETQ.

The CDR3 spells CASSLTSGSTYEQYF. The chain links TRBV4-1 to TRBJ2-7; no DNA is available, so the TRBD1 call from TCRdb remains unchecked. The CDR3 length is 15 residues. In germline, CDR1 is MGHRA, CDR2 YSYEKL.

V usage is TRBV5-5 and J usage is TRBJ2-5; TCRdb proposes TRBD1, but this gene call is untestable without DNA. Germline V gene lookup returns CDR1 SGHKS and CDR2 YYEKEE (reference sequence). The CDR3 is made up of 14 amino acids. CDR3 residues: CASGGGPNQETQYF.

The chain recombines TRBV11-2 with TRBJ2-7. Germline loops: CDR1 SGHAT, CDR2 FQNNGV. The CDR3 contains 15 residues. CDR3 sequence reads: CASSLGPDSRSKQYF.

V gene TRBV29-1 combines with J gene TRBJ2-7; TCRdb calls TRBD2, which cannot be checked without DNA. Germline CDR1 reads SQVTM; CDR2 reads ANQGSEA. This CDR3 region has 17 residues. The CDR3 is CSVAPQPLAGAQYEQYF.